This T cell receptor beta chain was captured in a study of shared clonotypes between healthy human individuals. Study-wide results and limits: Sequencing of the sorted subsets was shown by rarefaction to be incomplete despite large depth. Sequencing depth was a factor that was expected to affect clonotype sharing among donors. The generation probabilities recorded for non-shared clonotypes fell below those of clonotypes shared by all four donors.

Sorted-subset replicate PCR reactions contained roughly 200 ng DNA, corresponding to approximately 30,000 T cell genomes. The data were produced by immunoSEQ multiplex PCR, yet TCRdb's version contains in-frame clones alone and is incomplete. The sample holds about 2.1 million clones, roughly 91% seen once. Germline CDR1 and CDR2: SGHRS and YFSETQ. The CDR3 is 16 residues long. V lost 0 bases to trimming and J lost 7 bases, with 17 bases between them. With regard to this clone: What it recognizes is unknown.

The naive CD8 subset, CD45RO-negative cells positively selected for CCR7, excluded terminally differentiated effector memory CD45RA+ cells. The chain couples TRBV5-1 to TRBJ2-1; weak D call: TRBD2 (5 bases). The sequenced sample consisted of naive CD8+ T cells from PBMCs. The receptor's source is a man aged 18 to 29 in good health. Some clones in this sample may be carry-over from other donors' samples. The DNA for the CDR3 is TGCGCCAGCAGCTTGGGGGCGAGCGGAGACAAGAATGAGCAGTTCTTC. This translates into CASSLGASGDKNEQFF.